This T cell receptor (beta chain) was observed in a study of blood T cell repertoires in COVID-19. Study summary: Sites in the United States, Italy and Spain provided acute and convalescent COVID-19 samples. T cells, B-cell-depleted T cells, or PBMCs supplied cDNA or gDNA.

Original methodology: Counts of nucleated cells, estimated from reference gene primer amplification, were obtained. Assay: immunoSEQ multiplex PCR; the TCRdb copy retains only in-frame clones and omits some. That table supplies the V and J calls and clone size; D and trimming were determined from the DNA. The sample consists of 250,000 to 300,000 clones, 86% of them appearing once. Seattle patients were enrolled during active infection and followed longitudinally. Trimming stripped 1 base from V and 4 bases from J, with 11 bases between. There are 14 residues in the CDR3. CDR1 SGDLS and CDR2 YYNGEE come from the germline V gene.

Sequencing was done on a sample of peripheral blood. The chain employs TRBV9 and TRBJ2-5; a possible D gene is TRBD2 (5 bases). This TCR was recovered from a woman in her seventies with COVID-19, enrolled during active disease. The DNA for the CDR3 is TGTGCCAGCAGCGTAAGCGGAGGCGGAGAGACCCAGTACTTC. As protein: CASSVSGGGETQYF.